These T cell receptor beta chains were read from a single sample in a study of T cell responses to AZD1222 COVID-19 vaccine. The data were produced by immunoSEQ multiplex PCR, yet TCRdb's version contains in-frame clones alone and is incomplete. Here the sample spans 95,000 to 150,000 clones, 85% to 90% being singletons. The starting material was peripheral blood, obtained on day 0 of AZD1222 vaccination. These receptors all stem from an adult in good health. Both conserved end residues are part of each CDR3. D genes are given only for firm matches. Not all rows give a size; the values are once, few, many and, for expanded clones, a class.

15	TRBJ1-1	NA	TRBV10-3	once	TGTGCCATCAGTGAGTCTGCAGGGAGGAACACTGAAGCTTTCTTT	CAISESAGRNTEAFF
15	TRBJ1-3	TRBD1	TRBV3-1/TRBV3-2	NA	TGTGCCAGCAGCCGCGACAGGGTCTCTGGAAACACCATATATTTT	CASSRDRVSGNTIYF
17	TRBJ2-3	NA	TRBV5-5	once	TGTGCCAGCAGCTTGGTGGCCTTGAGGGGAAACACAGATACGCAGTATTTT	CASSLVALRGNTDTQYF
15	TRBJ1-4	NA	TRBV27	NA	TGTGCCAGCAGTTTGATGGCAGGTGCCAGCGAAAAACTGTTTTTT	CASSLMAGASEKLFF
15	TRBJ1-6	NA	TRBV18	NA	TGTGCCAGCTCACCAGAGACAAATTATAATTCACCCCTCCACTTT	CASSPETNYNSPLHF
16	TRBJ1-5	TRBD1	TRBV5-8	NA	TGTGCCAGCTCGACCTCTACAGGGGAGAGCAATCAGCCCCAGCATTTT	CASSTSTGESNQPQHF
17	TRBJ2-1	TRBD2	TRBV19	NA	TGTGCCAGTAGTATAGGAGGACTAGCGGGGCTAAACAATGAGCAGTTCTTC	CASSIGGLAGLNNEQFF
16	TRBJ2-2	TRBD1	TRBV10-3	NA	TGTGCCATCAGTGAGTCGGGACAGGGGGCATCCGGGGAGCTGTTTTTT	CAISESGQGASGELFF
15	TRBJ2-1	TRBD1	TRBV19	NA	TGTGCCAGTAGTATCGGACAGGGAATGCTCGATGAGCAGTTCTTC	CASSIGQGMLDEQFF
13	TRBJ1-5	NA	TRBV2	NA	TGTGCCACCCAGGTGGAGCGCAATCAGCCCCAGCATTTT	CATQVERNQPQHF
14	TRBJ1-3	NA	TRBV7-9	NA	TGTGCCAGCAGCTTAGGACAACCTGGAAACACCATATATTTT	CASSLGQPGNTIYF
17	TRBJ2-7	TRBD2	TRBV5-8	NA	TGTGCCAGCAGCTTGGCCTCTGGTGGACTAGTTCGCTACGAGCAGTACTTC	CASSLASGGLVRYEQYF
15	TRBJ1-1	NA	TRBV18	NA	TGTGCCAGCTCACCCACGACAGCTTTGAACACTGAAGCTTTCTTT	CASSPTTALNTEAFF
14	TRBJ1-1	NA	TRBV28	NA	TGTGCCAGCAGCGAAGGACGGCTGACCACTGAAGCTTTCTTT	CASSEGRLTTEAFF
16	TRBJ2-3	TRBD1	TRBV3-1/TRBV3-2	NA	TGTGCCAGCAGCCAAGGCGTCAGGGGGAACACAGATACGCAGTATTTT	CASSQGVRGNTDTQYF
16	TRBJ2-2	NA	TRBV11-2	NA	TGTGCCAGCAGACGGCCCCTAGCGACGAACACCGGGGAGCTGTTTTTT	CASRRPLATNTGELFF
14	TRBJ1-4	NA	TRBV29-1	NA	TGCAGCGTTGAAGATGACGGATACGGTGAAAAACTGTTTTTT	CSVEDDGYGEKLFF
16	TRBJ2-1	TRBD2	TRBV6-6	NA	TGTGCCAGCAGTTACCAGACTAGCGGGGGGGCCGGAGAGCAGTTCTTC	CASSYQTSGGAGEQFF
15	TRBJ1-1	NA	TRBV6-2/TRBV6-3	NA	TGTGCCAGCAGTTACAACAGGGCTCCGGGAACTGAAGCTTTCTTT	CASSYNRAPGTEAFF
14	TRBJ1-2	NA	TRBV7-8	NA	TGTGCCAGCAGCTTAAATGCAGCCTTCTATGGCTACACCTTC	CASSLNAAFYGYTF
16	TRBJ2-1	TRBD1	TRBV3-1/TRBV3-2	few	TGTGCCAGCAGCGCCCGACAGGGGGAGGGGGGCAATGAGCAGTTCTTC	CASSARQGEGGNEQFF
15	TRBJ1-1	NA	TRBV7-9	NA	TGTGCCAGCAGCTTAGATCAGGGGCCTGTCGCTGAAGCTTTCTTT	CASSLDQGPVAEAFF
13	TRBJ2-7	NA	TRBV12-3/TRBV12-4	NA	TGTGCCAGCAGTTTAGGTGTTCGGACTGAGCAGTACTTC	CASSLGVRTEQYF
17	TRBJ2-3	NA	TRBV5-1	NA	TGCGCCAGCAGTAAGGTTGCAGGTATAGTAGAGACAGATACGCAGTATTTT	CASSKVAGIVETDTQYF
15	TRBJ1-5	TRBD1	TRBV27	once	TGTGCCAGCAGTTTAGGACAGGGGATTTATCAGCCCCAGCATTTT	CASSLGQGIYQPQHF
12	TRBJ2-7	NA	TRBV3-1/TRBV3-2	once	TGTGCCAGCCCAGGGGCCGGGATGGAGCAGTACTTC	CASPGAGMEQYF
13	TRBJ2-3	NA	TRBV7-2	NA	TGTGCCAGCAGCTTTGATCTGGGAGATACGCAGTATTTT	CASSFDLGDTQYF
14	TRBJ1-2	TRBD1	TRBV7-9	NA	TGTGCCAGCAGCCAGGGGGCGGTCTTTCGTGGCTACACCTTC	CASSQGAVFRGYTF
14	TRBJ1-2	NA	TRBV27	NA	TGTGCCAGCAGTTTATGGGCCGGGGGAGAAGGCTACACCTTC	CASSLWAGGEGYTF
15	TRBJ2-3	NA	TRBV2	once	TGTGCCAGCAGTGAACACAGGACGGGTACAGATACGCAGTATTTT	CASSEHRTGTDTQYF
19	TRBJ2-1	TRBD2	TRBV4-2	NA	TGTGCCAGCAGCCGAATCCGGATAACGACTAGCGGGAATGGAAATGAGCAGTTCTTC	CASSRIRITTSGNGNEQFF
15	TRBJ2-7	TRBD2	TRBV4-2	NA	TGTGCCAGCAGCCAGAGGGAGCGGGGGACTTACGAGCAGTACTTC	CASSQRERGTYEQYF
13	TRBJ1-1	NA	TRBV19	NA	TGTGCCAGTAGTGACACAGGGTGGACGGAGGCTTTCTTT	CASSDTGWTEAFF
12	TRBJ1-3	NA	TRBV9	NA	TGTGCCAGCAGCGCGGGCCAAAACACCATATATTTT	CASSAGQNTIYF
16	TRBJ2-4	TRBD1	TRBV7-2	NA	TGTGCCAGCAGCCTCACGACAGGGGAGGTCAAAAACATTCAGTACTTC	CASSLTTGEVKNIQYF
13	TRBJ2-7	NA	TRBV3-1/TRBV3-2	NA	TGTGCCAGCAGCCAACAGCAGGCTACGGAGCAGTACTTC	CASSQQQATEQYF
15	TRBJ1-4	TRBD1	TRBV9	NA	TGTGCCAGCAGCGGACAGGGGGCCACTAATGAAAAACTGTTTTTT	CASSGQGATNEKLFF
15	TRBJ1-1	TRBD1	TRBV6-6	NA	TGTGCCAGCAGTACAAGTGGACAGGGGGCGAATGAAGCTTTCTTT	CASSTSGQGANEAFF
15	TRBJ1-3	NA	TRBV25-1	NA	TGTGCCAGCAGTGCCTGGGGGGGTGATGGAAACACCATATATTTT	CASSAWGGDGNTIYF
15	TRBJ1-6	NA	TRBV5-1	NA	TGCGCCAGCAGCTTGGCCGGGACCGCGGATTCACCCCTCCACTTT	CASSLAGTADSPLHF
16	TRBJ2-1	NA	TRBV18	NA	TGTGCCAGCTCACCCCGTAGCGGCAGCTCCTACAATGAGCAGTTCTTC	CASSPRSGSSYNEQFF
14	TRBJ2-5	NA	TRBV5-1	NA	TGCGCCAGCAGCCTCGGGGGTGCAGTAGAGACCCAGTACTTC	CASSLGGAVETQYF
14	TRBJ1-2	NA	TRBV18	NA	TGTGCCAGCTCACCAGGTAGATCTAACTATGGCTACACCTTC	CASSPGRSNYGYTF
16	TRBJ2-7	TRBD1	TRBV30	NA	TGTGCCTGGAGTTTCACACAGGGGGCTGTCTCCTACGAGCAGTACTTC	CAWSFTQGAVSYEQYF
13	TRBJ1-1	NA	TRBV12-3/TRBV12-4	once	TGTGCCAGCCAGTCGGACCTGAACACTGAAGCTTTCTTT	CASQSDLNTEAFF
14	TRBJ1-4	TRBD1	TRBV5-6	NA	TGTGCCAGCAGCTTCAAACAGGGGAGTGAAAAACTGTTTTTT	CASSFKQGSEKLFF
12	TRBJ1-5	NA	TRBV15	NA	TGTGCCACCAGCAGAGATAATCAGCCCCAGCATTTT	CATSRDNQPQHF
12	TRBJ1-1	NA	TRBV12-5	NA	TGTGCTAGTGGTCTACAGGGTTCCGGAGCTTTCTTT	CASGLQGSGAFF
16	TRBJ2-6	NA	TRBV7-3	NA	TGTGCCAGCAGCTTGGGACAACCCTCTGGGGCCAACGTCCTGACTTTC	CASSLGQPSGANVLTF
15	TRBJ1-4	NA	TRBV7-5	few	TGTGCCAGAAGCATCCTTCTCTTGACTAATGAAAAACTGTTTTTT	CARSILLLTNEKLFF